A selection of T cell receptor beta chains follows, all from one sample in a study of blood T cell repertoires in COVID-19. The repertoire was sequenced with immunoSEQ multiplex PCR; TCRdb's copy has only in-frame clones and lacks some. There are about 98,000 clones in the sample; 81% occur only once, and about 10% lies in the top ten. The specimen was peripheral blood. Receptors originate from a woman aged 80 or older with acute or convalescent COVID-19. CDR3s include the opening cysteine and the closing phenylalanine or tryptophan. D genes are given only for firm matches. Expanded clones are given a class, and other clones once, few, many or no size at all.

v_gene	abundance	d_gene	j_gene	CDR3nt	CDR3aa
TRBV3-1/TRBV3-2	NA	NA	TRBJ2-5	TGTGCCAGCAGCCCTGGGGCTGAAGGGACCCAGTACTTC	CASSPGAEGTQYF
TRBV28	NA	TRBD1	TRBJ2-5	TGTGCCAGCAGTTCCCCAGGGGGCCCGATCGAGACCCAGTACTTC	CASSSPGGPIETQYF
TRBV7-2	NA	TRBD1	TRBJ1-4	TGTGCCAGCAGCGCGACGGGACAGAGGAGGAGAAGTGAAAAACTGTTTTTT	CASSATGQRRRSEKLFF
TRBV21-1	NA	NA	TRBJ2-3	TGTGCCAGCAGCAAAGGAAGTAGGAAGAGATGGGGGGGCACAGATACGCAGTATTTT	CASSKGSRKRWGGTDTQYF
TRBV4-3	NA	NA	TRBJ2-5	TGCGCCAGCAGCCAAGGTTCTACCGGCCAAGAGACCCAGTACTTC	CASSQGSTGQETQYF
TRBV28	NA	NA	TRBJ1-5	TGTGCCAGCAGCATCGGACGGACTCGCAATCAGCCCCAGCATTTT	CASSIGRTRNQPQHF
TRBV28	NA	TRBD1	TRBJ1-5	TGTGCCAGCAGGAGGACAGGAGACAATCAGCCCCAGCATTTT	CASRRTGDNQPQHF
TRBV9	once	NA	TRBJ1-4	TGTGCCAGCAGCGTAGCAGCGCTTAATGAAAAACTGTTTTTT	CASSVAALNEKLFF
TRBV3-1/TRBV3-2	NA	TRBD1	TRBJ1-2	TGTGCCAGCAGCCGACCGGGACAGGGTGGCTACACCTTC	CASSRPGQGGYTF
TRBV30	NA	NA	TRBJ1-1	TGTGCCTGGAGAGCGATGACAGGTGCGTTCACTGAAGCTTTCTTT	CAWRAMTGAFTEAFF
TRBV7-2	once	TRBD1	TRBJ2-5	TGTGCCAGCAGCTTAAGGGGGCTGAAGACCCAGTACTTC	CASSLRGLKTQYF
TRBV29-1	NA	TRBD2	TRBJ2-5	TGCAGCGTTGAAGCGGGGGGGCCTTGGGAGACCCAGTACTTC	CSVEAGGPWETQYF